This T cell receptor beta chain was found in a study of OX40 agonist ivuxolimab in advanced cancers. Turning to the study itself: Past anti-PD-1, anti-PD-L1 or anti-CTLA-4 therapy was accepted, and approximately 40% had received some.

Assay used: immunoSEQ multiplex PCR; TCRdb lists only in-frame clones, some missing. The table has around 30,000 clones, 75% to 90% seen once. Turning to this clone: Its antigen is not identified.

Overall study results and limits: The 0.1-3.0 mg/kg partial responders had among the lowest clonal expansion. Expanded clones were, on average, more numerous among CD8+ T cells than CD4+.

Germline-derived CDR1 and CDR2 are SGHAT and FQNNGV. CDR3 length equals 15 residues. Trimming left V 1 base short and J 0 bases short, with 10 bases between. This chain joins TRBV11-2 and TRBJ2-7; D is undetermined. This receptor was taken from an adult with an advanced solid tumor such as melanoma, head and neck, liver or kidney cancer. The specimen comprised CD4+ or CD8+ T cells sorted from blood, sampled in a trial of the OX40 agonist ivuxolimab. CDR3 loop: CASSLGTGGSYEQYF. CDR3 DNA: TGTGCCAGCAGCTTAGGAACCGGCGGCTCCTACGAGCAGTACTTC.